The text below deals with one T cell receptor beta chain. Deletions cut 4 bases from V and 2 bases from J, with 11 bases between. The CDR3 length is 14 residues. CDR1 and CDR2 (germline): SGHVS, FNYEAQ. The data originate from a study of blood T cell repertoires in COVID-19. TCRdb's copy holds only in-frame clones and misses some; the assay was immunoSEQ multiplex PCR. The sample shows 150,000 to 200,000 clones, over 75% of them seen only once. Sequencing was performed on peripheral blood. The receptor was derived from a person aged 65 to 85 with COVID-19, enrolled during active disease. The rearrangement joins TRBV7-6 to TRBJ1-1; TRBD1 is a possible D gene (6 bases). CDR3 DNA: TGTGCCAGCAGCTCGACAGGCTTAAACACTGAAGCTTTCTTT. This translates into CASSSTGLNTEAFF. Using reference TRBV7-6 and TRBJ1-1 for the parts outside the CDR3, the full variable domain is GAGVSQSPRYKVTKRGQDVALRCDPISGHVSLYWYRQALGQGPEFLTYFNYEAQQDKSGLPNDRFSAERPEGSISTLTIQRTEQRDSAMYRCASSSTGLNTEAFFGQGTRLTVV.